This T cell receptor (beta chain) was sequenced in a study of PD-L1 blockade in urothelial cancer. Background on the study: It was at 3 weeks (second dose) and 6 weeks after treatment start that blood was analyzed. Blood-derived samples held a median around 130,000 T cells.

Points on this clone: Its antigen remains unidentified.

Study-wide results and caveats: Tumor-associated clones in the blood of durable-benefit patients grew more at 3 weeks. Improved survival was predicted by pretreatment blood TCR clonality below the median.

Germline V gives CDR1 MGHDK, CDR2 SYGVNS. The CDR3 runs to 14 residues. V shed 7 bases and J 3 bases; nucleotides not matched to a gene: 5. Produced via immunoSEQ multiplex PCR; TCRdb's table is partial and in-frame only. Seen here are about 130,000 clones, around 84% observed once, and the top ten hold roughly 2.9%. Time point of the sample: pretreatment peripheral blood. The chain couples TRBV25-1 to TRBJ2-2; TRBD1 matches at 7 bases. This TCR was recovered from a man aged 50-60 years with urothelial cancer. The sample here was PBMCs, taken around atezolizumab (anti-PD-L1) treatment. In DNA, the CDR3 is TGTGCCAGCACTATGACAGGGTACACCGGGGAGCTGTTTTTT. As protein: CASTMTGYTGELFF.